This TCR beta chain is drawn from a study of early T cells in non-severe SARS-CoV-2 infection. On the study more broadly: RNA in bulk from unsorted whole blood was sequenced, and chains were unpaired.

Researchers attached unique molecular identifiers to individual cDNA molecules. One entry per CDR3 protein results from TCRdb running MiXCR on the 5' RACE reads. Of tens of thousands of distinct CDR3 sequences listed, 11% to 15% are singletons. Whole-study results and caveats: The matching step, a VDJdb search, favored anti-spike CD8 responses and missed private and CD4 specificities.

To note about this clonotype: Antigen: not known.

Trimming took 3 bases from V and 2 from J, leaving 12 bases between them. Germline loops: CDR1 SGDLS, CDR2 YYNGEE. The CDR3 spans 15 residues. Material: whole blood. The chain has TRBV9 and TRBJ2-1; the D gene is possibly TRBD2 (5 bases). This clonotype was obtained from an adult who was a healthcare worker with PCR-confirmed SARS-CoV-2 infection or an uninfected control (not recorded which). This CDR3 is CASSASPTAYNEQFF. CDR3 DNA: TGTGCCAGCAGCGCTAGCCCCACCGCCTACAATGAGCAGTTCTTC.